This T cell receptor beta chain emerged from a study of patients and donors after allogeneic stem cell transplantation. MiXCR, applied by TCRdb to the RT-PCR reads, yields one record per CDR3 protein. The sample includes about a million distinct CDR3 sequences, about a sixth seen only once; the top ten take roughly 6.4%. This clonotype was detected ten times or more. The CDR3 consists of 12 residues. Trimming pared 5 bases from V and 2 bases from J, leaving 7 bases between. This receptor was taken from a human donor who was either an allogeneic HSCT recipient or a stem cell or donor lymphocyte infusion donor (not recorded which). It is not recorded whose cells these are; they may come from a transplant donor. The chain combines TRBV12-3 or TRBV12-4 with TRBJ2-7; no clear D gene. The sample consisted of blood, either unsorted or a sorted T cell fraction (not recorded which). CDR3 sequence: CASSQTAYEQYF. In nucleotides, the CDR3 is TGTGCCAGCAGTCAAACTGCCTACGAGCAGTACTTC.